The clone carrying this TCR beta chain was detected ten times or more. Its specificity is unknown. The germline V gene has CDR1 MDHEN and CDR2 SYDVKM. This CDR3 has 17 amino acids. V lost 1 base, J lost 0 bases, and 13 bases lay in between. Using RNA transcripts as the source, TCR beta CDR3 regions were amplified. Primed by the HTBI set, a first-round RT-PCR was run on the TCR CDR3. TCRdb reprocessed the multiplex PCR reads via MiXCR and lists one record per CDR3 protein. The table lists around 560,000 distinct CDR3 sequences, 15% to 20% of them singletons. Stability of Graves' hyperthyroidism was defined as absent ophthalmopathy progression within 18 months. This sample was taken from a study of T cells in Graves' hyperthyroidism and ophthalmopathy. Study results and limitations: In the analysis, a 13 V-J model separated ophthalmopathy from stable hyperthyroidism.

V usage is TRBV28 and J usage is TRBJ2-1; D unresolved. Sequenced sample: blood. The source of this sequence is a woman younger than 30 with Graves' hyperthyroidism. As DNA, the CDR3 is TGTGCCAGCAGTTTATTCACTCTACCCAGCTCCTACAATGAGCAGTTCTTC. The encoded protein is CASSLFTLPSSYNEQFF.